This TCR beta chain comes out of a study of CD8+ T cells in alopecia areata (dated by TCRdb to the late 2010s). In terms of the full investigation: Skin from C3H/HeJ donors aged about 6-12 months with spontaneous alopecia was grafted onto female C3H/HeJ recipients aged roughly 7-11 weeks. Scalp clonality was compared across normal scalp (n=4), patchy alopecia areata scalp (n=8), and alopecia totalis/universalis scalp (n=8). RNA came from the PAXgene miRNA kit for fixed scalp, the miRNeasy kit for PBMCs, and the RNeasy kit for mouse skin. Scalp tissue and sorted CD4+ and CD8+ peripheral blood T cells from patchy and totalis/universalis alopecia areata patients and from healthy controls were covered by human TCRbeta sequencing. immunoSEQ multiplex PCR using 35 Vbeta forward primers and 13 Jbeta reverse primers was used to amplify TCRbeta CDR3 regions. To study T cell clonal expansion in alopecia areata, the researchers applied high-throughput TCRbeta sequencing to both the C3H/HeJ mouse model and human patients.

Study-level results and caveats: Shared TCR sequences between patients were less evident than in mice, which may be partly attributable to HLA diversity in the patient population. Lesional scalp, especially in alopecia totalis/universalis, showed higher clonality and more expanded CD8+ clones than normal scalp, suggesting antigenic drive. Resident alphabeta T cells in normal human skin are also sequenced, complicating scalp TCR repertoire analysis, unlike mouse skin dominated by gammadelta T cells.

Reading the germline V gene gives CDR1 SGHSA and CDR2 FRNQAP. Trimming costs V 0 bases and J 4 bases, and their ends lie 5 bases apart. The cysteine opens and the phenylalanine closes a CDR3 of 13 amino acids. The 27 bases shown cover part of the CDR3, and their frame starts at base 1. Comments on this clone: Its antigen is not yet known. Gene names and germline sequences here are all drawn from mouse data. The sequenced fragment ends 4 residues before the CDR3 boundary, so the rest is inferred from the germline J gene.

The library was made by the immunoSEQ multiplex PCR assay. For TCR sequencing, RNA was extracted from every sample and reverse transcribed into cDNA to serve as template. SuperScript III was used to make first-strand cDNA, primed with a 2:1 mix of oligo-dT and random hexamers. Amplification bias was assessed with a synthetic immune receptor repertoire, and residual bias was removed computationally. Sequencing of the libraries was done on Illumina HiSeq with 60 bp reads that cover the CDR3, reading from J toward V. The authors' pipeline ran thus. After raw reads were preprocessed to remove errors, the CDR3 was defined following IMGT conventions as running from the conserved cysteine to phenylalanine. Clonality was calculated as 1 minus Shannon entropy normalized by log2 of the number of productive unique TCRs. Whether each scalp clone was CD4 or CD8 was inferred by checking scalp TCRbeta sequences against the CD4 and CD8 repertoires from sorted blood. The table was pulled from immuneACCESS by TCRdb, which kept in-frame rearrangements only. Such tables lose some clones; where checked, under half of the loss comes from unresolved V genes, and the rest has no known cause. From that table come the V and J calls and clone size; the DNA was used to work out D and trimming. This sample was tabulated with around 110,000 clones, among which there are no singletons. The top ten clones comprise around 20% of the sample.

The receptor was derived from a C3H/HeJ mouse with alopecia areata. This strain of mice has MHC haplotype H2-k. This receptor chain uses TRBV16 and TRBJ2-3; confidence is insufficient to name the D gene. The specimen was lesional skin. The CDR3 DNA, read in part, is TGTGCAAGCAGCTTAGAAACACCAGAA. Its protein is CASSLETPE. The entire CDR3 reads CASSLETPETLYF.